One T cell receptor (beta chain) is described in this entry. This clone showed up just once. Its binding antigen is unknown. Base qualities were left out, and no much larger clone turns up one base away. In total, around 600 healthy bone marrow donors made up the cohort. All cohort members were sampled while nominally healthy, although unrecorded immune exposures were likely present. The donor tested CMV seropositive, placing the donor among the roughly 270 seropositive members of the cohort. A peripheral blood sample was provided by each donor, and peripheral blood mononuclear cells were used for TCR beta sequencing. The Qiagen DNeasy Blood Extraction Kit was used to extract genomic DNA from the blood cell samples. The sample is drawn from a study of cytomegalovirus exposure and HLA in healthy donors (dated by TCRdb to 2016 to 2017). As for the study more broadly: In an earlier analysis of 550 to 750 of the donors, around 300 Gb of sequence data and approximately 120 million unique TCR beta sequences from 150 million to 200 million T cells were reported. An early release covering 500 to 750 HLA-typed donors comprised roughly 300 gigabases of sequencing data and 85 million or so unique TCR sequences. Among the roughly 390 genotyped donors, approximately 81% belonged to the genetic ancestry cluster associated with self-reported Caucasian donors. The study aimed to test whether cataloging public T cell receptors could reveal signatures of past pathogen exposure. The study profiled the T cell repertoires of hundreds of subjects by immunosequencing and related them to cytomegalovirus serostatus. Besides the first cohort of about 730 subjects, a separate validation cohort made up of some 110 different subjects was used. The study combined high-throughput TCR immunosequencing, statistical association of individual TCRs with disease status, and machine learning to predict cytomegalovirus infection status. To study patterns of TCR occurrence, a later analysis re-analyzed previously published TCR beta repertoires from under 750 donors and added high-resolution HLA genotyping. Rather than using new phenotypic data, the later analysis identified candidate immune exposures from TCR beta sequences and from how often those sequences occurred across donors. To decide whether each TCR beta V gene segment behaved as functional or pseudogenic, an earlier analysis of some 600 of the donors relied on high-throughput TCR beta sequencing. Donor age, sex, ethnicity and CMV serostatus were compiled together with the repertoire data. In a later genetic analysis, genome-wide SNP genotypes for about three fifths of the roughly 670 donors were used, and that subset was treated as a discovery cohort. Every repertoire in the discovery cohort had been generated on one and the same sequencing platform. HLA typing covered class I and class II loci at four-digit resolution. The number of donors typed differed by locus, with roughly 629-640 for A, B, C, DRB1 and DQB1, roughly 520 for DQA1, approximately 580 for DPA1, and some 470 for DPB1. Roughly 5 DR-DQ haplotypes were handled as single units for association and clustering because linkage in the cohort was strong. On average, roughly 250,000 unique TCR beta nucleotide sequences were sequenced per donor among 398 genotyped donors of the cohort, with 15% to 20% of those sequences being non-productive. Results the study describes overall, beyond this receptor: A few of the identified cytomegalovirus-associated TCR beta chains were confirmed in vitro to be specific for cytomegalovirus antigens. In an earlier analysis of a few hundred of the donors, most TCR beta V segments were observed in productive rearrangements about 87% or about 30% of the time, broadly matching IMGT annotations. Immune exposure information for the cohort was limited to CMV serostatus. A further reported finding was that TCR beta sequences accurately predicted the HLA-A and HLA-B alleles for most subjects in the first cohort. Specific HLA alleles were associated with 15,000 to 20,000 TCR beta sequences at a false discovery rate of 0.05 in a later analysis. Linkage disequilibrium might explain the correlated functional status among segregating V segments, but an unknown experimental factor could not be ruled out. Compared with equally common non-associated chains, HLA-associated TCR beta chains in a later analysis were more clonally expanded and had lower generation probabilities. Several of the top co-occurrence clusters appeared to be linked to parvovirus B19, influenza, CMV and Epstein-Barr virus, according to a later analysis. Cytomegalovirus status was reported to be diagnosed by the classifier with high specificity and sensitivity in both the original and validation cohorts. A later analysis found that most CMV-associated TCR beta chains appeared HLA-restricted, with HLA associations seemingly driven largely by CMV exposure. The earlier analysis of approximately 540 of the donors excluded some 15 rarely observed V segments, including chromosome 9 orphons, because counts were too low. In a later genetic analysis, fewer N-insertions in productive TCRs were reported among donors in an Asian-associated ancestry cluster than the roughly 640-donor mean. This cohort had only TCR beta chains sequenced, and the lack of alpha or paired-chain data limited which features could be detected. The sequencing pipeline was judged likely to have produced a cluster of highly shared sequence variants as a technical artifact. Because some donors lacked HLA typing at each locus, the association tests relied only on the typed subset. Across donors, most TCR sequences were observed very rarely, whereas some public TCRs were present in many individuals. In a later genetic analysis, a missense DCLRE1C variant was associated with V-gene and J-gene trimming of TCR beta chains, and the association was replicated in an independent cohort. In a later analysis, TCR association rates were found to vary across HLA loci, with the most associated TCRs seen for DRB1 alleles and the fewest for HLA-C alleles. The study gave a list of 150 to 200 TCR beta chains associated with cytomegalovirus. The authors suggested that the approach could potentially be extended to other disease states and immunological phenotypes. When HLA alleles, especially DR and DQ, strongly co-occurred, TCR associations were difficult to assign to individual alleles. The presence/absence analyses assumed that sequencing depth was roughly uniform across donors, and that assumption may not be true.

Library creation used the immunoSEQ multiplex PCR assay. The multiplex PCR relied on a mix of 60 forward primers for TCR Vbeta segments and 13 reverse primers for TCR Jbeta segments. Amplification of the CDR3 region of rearranged TCR beta genes was performed with a multiplex PCR assay on genomic DNA. The amplified TCR beta libraries were sequenced on the Illumina HiSeq System as 87-base-pair reads. In the authors' own workflow: In a later analysis, roughly 80 million unique TCR beta chains were counted across the 500 to 850 repertoires, and around 10 million of these chains were shared by at least two donors. Raw reads were error-corrected and collapsed into unique sequences by a nearest-neighbor algorithm in which closely related sequences were merged to remove PCR and sequencing errors. Alignment of CDR3 sequences to IMGT reference sequences was used to assign V, D and J gene segments. Each retained sequence needed at least a six-nucleotide match to both a V gene segment and a J gene segment. A rearrangement was called productive if the CDR3 had no stop codons and remained in frame with V and J, and every other rearrangement was called non-productive. Following IMGT convention, CDR3 was defined as the stretch from the second conserved V-encoded cysteine up to the conserved J-encoded phenylalanine. Sequences without an unambiguous match to a single V gene segment were excluded from the earlier analysis of approximately 600 of the donors. An earlier analysis of several hundred of the donors classified V segments as functional when productive rearrangements were above 56.7% and as segregating when the standard deviation between donors was above 5%. A statistical classification framework was built to diagnose cytomegalovirus status from the catalog of TCR beta chain sequences. In a later analysis, V and J genes were assigned by comparing TCR nucleotide sequences against IMGT/GENE-DB human TR gene sequences. A later analysis assigned CDR3 sequences and most-parsimonious VDJ recombination scenarios with the TCRdist pipeline. In a later analysis, each TCR beta chain was defined by its CDR3 amino acid sequence together with its V-gene family, and reads without a unique V-gene family were excluded. To address suspected cross-contamination and a sequencing artifact, a later analysis removed several hundred highly shared, low-generation-probability nucleotide sequences. For each public chain, a later analysis derived a clonal expansion index from normalized ranks of inferred template counts within each repertoire. In a later analysis, generation probabilities were computed with a VDJ recombination model fitted to out-of-frame rearrangements, and the resulting probabilities were checked against IGoR. A later analysis scored TCR-TCR, TCR-HLA and TCR-CMV co-occurrence with hypergeometric tests, applying a repertoire-size bias correction to TCR pairs. A later analysis estimated false discovery rates by permuting HLA or CMV assignments 20 times. In a later analysis, co-occurring TCRs were grouped with DBSCAN, and TCRdist sequence similarity was added when clustering was performed within HLA-allele-positive subsets. For co-occurrence clustering, repertoires with fewer than 30,000 or more than 120,000 public chains were excluded, along with roughly 5 repertoires with anomalous nucleotide sharing. TCRdb holds this immuneACCESS table with in-frame rearrangements only. Some clones are missing; in checked studies, unresolved V genes explain under half, and the rest has no known cause. V and J calls and clone size follow that table, whereas D and trimming were derived from the DNA. In this sample the table shows over 100,000 clones, about 78% of which occur a single time. The biggest ten clones account for more than 10% of the sample.

The sequenced sample consisted of PBMCs. This clonotype was obtained from a woman in her forties in good health and CMV-seropositive.

This receptor has the CDR3 CASSISSTYNEQFF. DNA sequence: TGTGCCTCCTCTATCTCTAGTACCTACAATGAGCAGTTCTTC. The rearranged chain carries TRBV30 and TRBJ2-1; the D gene is not confidently resolved. Measured from the cysteine to the phenylalanine, the CDR3 is 14 residues long. Of all the DNA, just the CDR3 is kept, 42 bases in frame from base 1. CDR1 and CDR2 (GTSNPN, SVGIG) derive from the germline V gene (reference sequence). V loses 7 bases of germline sequence and J loses 2 bases, and the interval between the two ends is 15 bases.